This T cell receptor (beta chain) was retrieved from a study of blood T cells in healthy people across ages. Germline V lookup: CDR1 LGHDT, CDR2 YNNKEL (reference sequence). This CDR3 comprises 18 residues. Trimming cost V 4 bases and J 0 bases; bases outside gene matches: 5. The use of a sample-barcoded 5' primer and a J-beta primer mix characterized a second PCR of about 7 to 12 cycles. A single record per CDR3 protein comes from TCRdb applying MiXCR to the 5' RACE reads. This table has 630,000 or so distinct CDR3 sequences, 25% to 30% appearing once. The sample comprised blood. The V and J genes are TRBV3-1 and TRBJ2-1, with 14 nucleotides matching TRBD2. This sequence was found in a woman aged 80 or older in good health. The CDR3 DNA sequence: TGTGCCAGCAGCCCCAGACTAGCGGGGGGGCTCTCCTACAATGAGCAGTTCTTC. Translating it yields CASSPRLAGGLSYNEQFF.